This entry concerns a single T cell receptor beta chain. This specimen belongs to a study of shared clonotypes between healthy human individuals. The ends lost 5 bases at V and 10 bases at J; junction bases unmatched: 9. Germline V gene data show CDR1 as KGHSH and CDR2 as LQKENI. The CDR3 loop spans 13 amino acids. Produced via immunoSEQ multiplex PCR; TCRdb's table is partial and in-frame only. The sample carries hundreds of thousands of clones, about 74% recorded once. The chain links TRBV18 to TRBJ1-2; TRBD1 matches at 8 bases. The clonotype comes from a woman aged 25 to 45 in good health. The specimen sequenced was memory CD4+ T cells sorted from blood. The subset denotes: CD45RA-negative fraction. CDR3 amino acids: CASSTGGQGAYTF. In nucleotides, the CDR3 is TGTGCCAGCTCAACTGGTGGACAGGGAGCCTACACCTTC.